One and the same sample provided the 8 T cell receptor beta chains below, sequenced in a study of T cell responses to AZD1222 COVID-19 vaccine. Clones were read by immunoSEQ multiplex PCR, and TCRdb kept only the in-frame ones, dropping some. Of some 140,000 clones in the sample, roughly 87% are singletons; the top ten hold 9.5%. Specimen: peripheral blood, collected 28 days after the second AZD1222 dose. All receptors derive from an adult who received the AZD1222 COVID-19 vaccine.

This clone was picked up one time. This sequence joins TRBV27 and TRBJ2-1; TRBD2 aligns across 10 bases. This CDR3 spans 15 amino acids. The junction had 8 bases not matched to a gene; V was cut back by 4 bases and J by 8 bases. Germline CDR1 is MNHEY and CDR2 is SMNVEV (reference sequence). CDR3 protein: CASSYGTSAGDEQFF. CDR3 DNA sequence: TGTGCCAGCAGTTACGGGACTAGCGCAGGGGATGAGCAGTTCTTC.

J is TRBJ1-1 and V is TRBV5-4, with D perhaps TRBD1 (6 bases). This CDR3 is 14 amino acids long. Trimming removed 4 bases from V and 5 bases from J, with 15 bases in between. In germline, CDR1 is SGHNT, CDR2 YYREEE (reference sequence). The CDR3 spells CASSPTGDETEAFF. The CDR3, as DNA: TGTGCCAGCAGCCCGACAGGAGATGAGACTGAAGCTTTCTTT.

In DNA, the CDR3 is TGTGCCTGGAGTAAACAGGGAGGATACACCATATATTTT. It translates to CAWSKQGGYTIYF. The rearrangement joins TRBV30 to TRBJ1-3, with D maybe TRBD1 (6 bases). Deletions cut 2 bases from V and 8 bases from J, with 13 bases between. This CDR3 region has 13 residues. Germline V CDR1 and CDR2: GTSNPN, SVGIG (reference sequence).

The V gene is TRBV5-1, the J gene TRBJ2-2; D is undetermined. The CDR3 runs 14 residues. Trimming stripped 0 bases from V and 5 bases from J, with 8 bases between. Per the germline V gene, CDR1 is SGHRS and CDR2 is YFSETQ. The CDR3 loop is CASSLGQTTGELFF. For the CDR3, the DNA is TGCGCCAGCAGCTTGGGACAAACTACCGGGGAGCTGTTTTTT.

The gene calls are TRBV29-1 and TRBJ2-1; D gene unclear. Germline V gene lookup returns CDR1 SQVTM and CDR2 ANQGSEA. The CDR3 covers 14 residues. V dropped 5 bases and J dropped 0 bases, with 11 bases sitting between them. The CDR3 protein is CSVSESSSYNEQFF. In DNA form, the CDR3 reads TGCAGCGTTTCGGAGAGTAGCTCCTACAATGAGCAGTTCTTC.

V gene TRBV27 combines with J gene TRBJ1-4; maybe TRBD1 (6 bases). CDR3 length: 15 residues. The V gene lost 0 bases and the J gene lost 10 bases, with 15 bases spanning the gap. Germline V CDR1 and CDR2: MNHEY, SMNVEV (reference sequence). The CDR3 spells CASSLSGGLFGKLFF. CDR3 nucleotide sequence: TGTGCCAGCAGTTTATCCGGGGGGCTGTTTGGAAAACTGTTTTTT.

The V gene is TRBV6-2 or TRBV6-3, the J gene TRBJ1-6; D gene uncertain. Trimming left V 3 bases short and J 0 bases short, with 12 bases between. There are 17 residues in the CDR3. Germline V gives CDR1 MNHEY, CDR2 SVGEGT. CDR3 DNA: TGTGCCAGCAGTTATAGCGGGGAGAGCTCCTATAATTCACCCCTCCACTTT. Translated, it gives CASSYSGESSYNSPLHF.

The rearrangement uses TRBV5-1 and TRBJ2-4, with a weak D call TRBD2 (6 bases). V was shortened by 1 base and J by 6 bases, with 11 bases between the two germline ends. This CDR3 region has 14 residues. Germline assignment: CDR1 SGHRS and CDR2 YFSETQ. For the CDR3, the DNA is TGCGCCAGCAGCTTGAGCGGGTCCGGAAACATTCAGTACTTC. Amino acid sequence: CASSLSGSGNIQYF.